This passage covers 21 T cell receptor beta chains from one sample sequenced in a study of OX40 agonist ivuxolimab in advanced cancers. Assay used: immunoSEQ multiplex PCR; TCRdb lists only in-frame clones, some missing. Of some 80,000 clones in the sample, about four fifths were seen once. The source was CD4+ or CD8+ T cells sorted from blood, collected in a trial of the OX40 agonist ivuxolimab. The receptors shown here come from an adult with an advanced solid tumor such as melanoma, head and neck, liver or kidney cancer.

The rearrangement links TRBV14 to TRBJ1-1; D perhaps matches TRBD1 (5 bases). CDR3 length: 15 residues. Germline CDR1 and CDR2: SGHDN and FVKESK. Trimming stripped 0 bases from V and 5 bases from J, with 13 bases between. The CDR3 protein is CASSQDFRGRTEAFF. The CDR3 DNA follows: TGTGCCAGCAGCCAAGATTTTCGGGGGAGGACTGAAGCTTTCTTT.

The count of this clone is one. The chain is built from TRBV7-9 and TRBJ2-3, with D perhaps TRBD1 (6 bases). The length of the CDR3 is 14 residues. The ends were cut back, 5 bases at V and 3 bases at J, with 12 bases in the middle. Germline CDR1 SEHNR, CDR2 FQNEAQ (reference sequence). CDR3 sequence: CASSHQGRTDTQYF. The DNA of the CDR3 is TGTGCCAGCAGCCATCAGGGGAGAACAGATACGCAGTATTTT.

The chain is built from TRBV7-5 and TRBJ2-7; the table calls TRBD1, which could not be checked here. TRBV7-5 constitutes a pseudogene. CDR3 length: 14 amino acids. The CDR3 region is CVRPTDRRSYEQYV. Here the CDR3 DNA reads TGTGTCAGACCTACCGACAGACGATCCTACGAGCAGTACGTC.

The V call is TRBV29-1, the J call TRBJ2-7; 7 nucleotides agree with TRBD1. The CDR3 extends over 12 amino acids. V trimming: 5 bases; J trimming: 6 bases; junction bases outside the gene matches: 7. Germline CDR1 reads SQVTM; CDR2 reads ANQGSEA. This chain's CDR3 is CSVRQGGGEQYF. The CDR3 nucleotides read TGCAGCGTTCGACAGGGTGGTGGCGAGCAGTACTTC.

The chain is built from TRBV10-3 and TRBJ1-6; 10 positions match TRBD1. Trimming removed 6 bases from V and 9 bases from J; junction bases left unmatched: 5. CDR1 is ENHRY, CDR2 SYGVKD, per germline. The CDR3 covers 14 residues. CDR3 amino acids: CAIRAGQGVSPLHF. CDR3 nucleotides: TGTGCCATCAGGGCCGGACAGGGGGTTTCACCCCTCCACTTT.

V gene TRBV19 combines with J gene TRBJ1-5; D might be TRBD1 (6 bases). CDR1 LNHDA and CDR2 SQIVND come from the germline V gene (reference sequence). V lost 5 bases to trimming and J lost 0 bases, with 14 bases between them. The CDR3 spans 16 residues. CDR3 loop: CASSPKGGLSNQPQHF. The CDR3 region has the DNA TGTGCCAGTAGTCCCAAGGGGGGACTTAGCAATCAGCCCCAGCATTTT.

This clone was counted a single time. This chain links TRBV27 with TRBJ2-7; D perhaps matches TRBD2 (5 bases). CDR1 is MNHEY, CDR2 SMNVEV, per germline (reference sequence). The V gene lost 4 bases and the J gene lost 4 bases, with 14 bases spanning the gap. The length of the CDR3 is 14 residues. DNA for the CDR3: TGTGCCAGCAGTTCCGAGACTACTCGGTACGAGCAGTACTTC. Its translation is CASSSETTRYEQYF.

This chain links TRBV6-1 with TRBJ1-1, with unresolved D. CDR1 and CDR2 (germline): MNHNS, SASEGT. Trimming shortened V by 0 bases and J by 1 base, and 9 bases separated the two germline ends. The CDR3 is made up of 15 amino acids. The CDR3, as DNA: TGTGCCAGCAGTGAAGCAAAGGGTGGGAACACTGAAGCTTTCTTT. It translates to CASSEAKGGNTEAFF.

The chain employs TRBV19 and TRBJ1-5; D might be TRBD1 (5 bases). Germline values: CDR1 LNHDA, CDR2 SQIVND (reference sequence). The CDR3 runs 14 residues. Trimming stripped 1 base from V and 6 bases from J, with 10 bases between. CDR3 residues: CASSIGREGQPQHF. The CDR3 coding sequence is TGTGCCAGTAGTATAGGCAGGGAGGGTCAGCCCCAGCATTTT. Full variable domain (outside the CDR3, taken from reference TRBV19 and TRBJ1-5): DGGITQSPKYLFRKEGQNVTLSCEQNLNHDAMYWYRQDPGQGLRLIYYSQIVNDFQKGDIAEGYSVSREKKESFPLTVTSAQKNPTAFYLCASSIGREGQPQHFGDGTRLSIL.

The rearrangement links TRBV5-4 to TRBJ2-7, with a possible D match to TRBD1 (5 bases). Deletions cut 4 bases from V and 0 bases from J, with 14 bases between. Looked up from germline, CDR1 is SGHNT and CDR2 is YYREEE (reference sequence). The CDR3 contains 15 residues. This CDR3 reads CASSPGHKSSYEQYF. As DNA, the CDR3 is TGTGCCAGCAGCCCCGGACACAAGAGCTCCTACGAGCAGTACTTC.

The chain carries TRBV30 and TRBJ2-6, with D unclear. V lost 2 bases to trimming and J lost 0 bases, with 5 bases between them. The CDR3 consists of 14 residues. Per germline, CDR1 GTSNPN and CDR2 SVGIG (reference sequence). The CDR3 DNA reads as TGTGCCTGGAGTACGTACTCTGGGGCCAACGTCCTGACTTTC. Translating gives CAWSTYSGANVLTF.

V is TRBV29-1 and J is TRBJ1-2; D is undetermined. The CDR3 has 13 residues. Per the germline V gene, CDR1 is SQVTM and CDR2 is ANQGSEA. Deletions cut 3 bases from V and 0 bases from J, with 8 bases between. The CDR3 loop is CSVDGSPNYGYTF. The DNA of the CDR3 is TGCAGCGTTGATGGATCCCCTAACTATGGCTACACCTTC.

This chain uses TRBV5-4 with TRBJ1-1; the D gene is possibly TRBD1 (5 bases). Germline loops: CDR1 SGHNT, CDR2 YYREEE (reference sequence). CDR3 size: 14 residues. V gave up 5 bases and J gave up 7 bases, with 18 bases separating them. CDR3 bases: TGTGCCAGCAGGTTTCTAGGGGAAGGCAATGAAGCTTTCTTT. Its translation is CASRFLGEGNEAFF.

This chain links TRBV15 with TRBJ2-1; D perhaps matches TRBD2 (5 bases). The V gene lost 1 base and the J gene lost 3 bases, with 13 bases spanning the gap. CDR3 size: 16 residues. Per germline, CDR1 LNHNV and CDR2 YYDKDF (reference sequence). The CDR3 loop reads CATSRVSGPRYNEQFF. CDR3 DNA sequence: TGTGCCACCAGCAGAGTCAGCGGCCCCCGCTACAATGAGCAGTTCTTC.

The chain links TRBV19 to TRBJ2-1; tentatively, D is TRBD1 or TRBD2 (5 bases each). This CDR3 contains 14 residues. CDR1 and CDR2 (germline): LNHDA, SQIVND (reference sequence). Trimming removed 7 bases from V and 8 bases from J, with 18 bases in between. CDR3 DNA: TGTGCCAGTACCAGGGACGGTTTTAGGGATGAGCAGTTCTTC. Translation: CASTRDGFRDEQFF.

This clone was seen a single time. The genes are TRBV7-2 and TRBJ1-2; no reliable D call. Germline V gene sequence: CDR1 SGHTA, CDR2 FQGNSA. V lost 2 bases to trimming and J lost 7 bases, with 14 bases between them. The CDR3 runs to 14 residues. CDR3 sequence: CASSLNRLSTGYTF. CDR3 DNA sequence: TGTGCCAGCAGCTTAAACCGGCTTTCGACTGGCTACACCTTC.

V is TRBV2 and J is TRBJ1-6; D may be TRBD1 (5 bases). V was cut by 0 bases and J by 8 bases, with 11 bases left in between. Germline CDR1 SNHLY, CDR2 FYNNEI. This CDR3 region has 15 residues. The CDR3 bases are TGTGCCAGCAGTGAAGCGGCGGGGCAATATTCACCCCTCCACTTT. Protein sequence: CASSEAAGQYSPLHF.

This chain connects TRBV2 to TRBJ2-3; D is possibly TRBD2 (6 bases). The CDR3 consists of 18 residues. Germline V gene data show CDR1 as SNHLY and CDR2 as FYNNEI. V was cut by 2 bases and J by 3 bases, with 21 bases left in between. The CDR3 sequence is CASSERGERKWGTDTQYF. The CDR3 nucleotides are TGTGCCAGCAGTGAACGCGGGGAACGGAAATGGGGTACAGATACGCAGTATTTT. Full variable domain (outside the CDR3, taken from reference TRBV2 and TRBJ2-3): EPEVTQTPSHQVTQMGQEVILRCVPISNHLYFYWYRQILGQKVEFLVSFYNNEISEKSEIFDDQFSVERPDGSNFTLKIRSTKLEDSAMYFCASSERGERKWGTDTQYFGPGTRLTVL.

The chain combines TRBV2 with TRBJ2-5; the match to TRBD2 covers 12 bases. The germline gives CDR1 SNHLY, CDR2 FYNNEI. V shed 9 bases and J 5 bases; nucleotides not matched to a gene: 7. The CDR3 is 14 residues long. Here the CDR3 reads CARTSGSFGETQYF. The CDR3 nucleotides are TGTGCCAGGACTAGCGGGAGTTTCGGGGAGACCCAGTACTTC.

The chain recombines TRBV10-3 with TRBJ2-7; no clear D. The germline CDR1 and CDR2 sequences are ENHRY and SYGVKD. Trimming removed 5 bases at V and 3 bases at J, with 11 bases between. The CDR3 consists of 13 residues. CDR3 coding DNA: TGTGCCATCAGTTCGCGACCCAGCTACGAGCAGTACTTC. Encoded protein: CAISSRPSYEQYF.

J is TRBJ1-4 and V is TRBV29-1; the D gene is possibly TRBD1 (5 bases). The CDR3 is 12 amino acids. V shed 7 bases and J shed 2 bases, with 8 bases lying between them. CDR1 and CDR2 (germline): SQVTM, ANQGSEA. CDR3 in DNA: TGCAGCGCCCGACAGACTAATGAAAAACTGTTTTTT. The encoded protein is CSARQTNEKLFF.